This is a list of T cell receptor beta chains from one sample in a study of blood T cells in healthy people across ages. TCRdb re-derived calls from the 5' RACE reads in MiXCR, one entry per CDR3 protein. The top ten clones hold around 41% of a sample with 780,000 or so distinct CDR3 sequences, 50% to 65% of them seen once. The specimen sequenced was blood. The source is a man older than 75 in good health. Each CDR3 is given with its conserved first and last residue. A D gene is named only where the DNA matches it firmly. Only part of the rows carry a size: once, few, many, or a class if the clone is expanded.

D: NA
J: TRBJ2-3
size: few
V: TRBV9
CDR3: CASSVDGDTQYF
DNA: TGTGCCAGCAGCGTAGACGGGGATACGCAGTATTTT

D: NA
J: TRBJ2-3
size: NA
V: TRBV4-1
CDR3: CASSLPGTEHRYAYF
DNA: TGCGCCAGCAGCCTACCCGGGACTGAGCACAGATACGCGTATTTT

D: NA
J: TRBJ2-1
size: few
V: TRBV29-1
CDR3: CSVEAPLLYNEQFF
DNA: TGCAGCGTTGAAGCCCCGCTACTCTACAATGAGCAGTTCTTC

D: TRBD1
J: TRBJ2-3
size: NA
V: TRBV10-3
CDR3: CAISEEPGQGTDTQYF
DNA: TGTGCCATCAGTGAGGAGCCGGGACAGGGAACAGATACGCAGTATTTT

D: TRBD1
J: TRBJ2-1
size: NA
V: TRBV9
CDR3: CASSVGVGTGYSNEQFF
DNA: TGTGCCAGCAGCGTAGGGGTTGGGACAGGGTATAGCAATGAGCAGTTCTTC

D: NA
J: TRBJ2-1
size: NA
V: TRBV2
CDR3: CASKYSRWQETQFF
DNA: TGTGCCAGCAAATATAGCAGGTGGCAAGAGACCCAGTTCTTC

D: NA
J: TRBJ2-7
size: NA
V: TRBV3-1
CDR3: CASSLGGYPPTEQYF
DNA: TGTGCCAGCAGCCTGGGGGGTTACCCTCCTACGGAGCAGTACTTC

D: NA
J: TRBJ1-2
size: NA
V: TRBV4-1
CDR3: CASSQERGAQVYGYTF
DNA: TGCGCCAGCAGCCAAGAACGGGGGGCGCAGGTCTATGGCTACACCTTC

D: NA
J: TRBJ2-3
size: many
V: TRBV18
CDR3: CASSPGVTDTQYF
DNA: TGTGCCAGCTCCCCGGGTGTCACAGATACGCAGTATTTT

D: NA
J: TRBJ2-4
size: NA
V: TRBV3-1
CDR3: CASSQDTDRRKNIQYF
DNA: TGTGCCAGCAGCCAAGATACGGACAGACGCAAAAACATTCAGTACTTC

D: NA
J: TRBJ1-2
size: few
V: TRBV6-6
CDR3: CASSPGTLDRYGYTF
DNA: TGTGCCAGCAGTCCCGGGACACTTGATCGCTATGGCTACACCTTC

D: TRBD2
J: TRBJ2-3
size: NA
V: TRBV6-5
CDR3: CASKAGWGSDTQYF
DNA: TGTGCCAGCAAAGCGGGATGGGGGTCAGATACGCAGTATTTT

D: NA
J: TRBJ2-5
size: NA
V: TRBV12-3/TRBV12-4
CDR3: CASSTSIGQETQYF
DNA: TGTGCCAGCAGCACCAGCATTGGCCAAGAGACCCAGTACTTC

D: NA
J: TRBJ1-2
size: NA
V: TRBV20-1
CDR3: CSARAVIPSGRTYGYTF
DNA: TGCAGTGCTAGAGCTGTAATTCCCTCAGGGCGAACCTATGGCTACACCTTC

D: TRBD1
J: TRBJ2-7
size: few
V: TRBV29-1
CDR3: CSVPGQGASYEQYF
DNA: TGCAGCGTACCGGGACAGGGGGCTTCCTACGAGCAGTACTTC

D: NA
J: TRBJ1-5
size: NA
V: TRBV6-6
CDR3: CASSGQDRGNQPQHF
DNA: TGTGCCAGCAGTGGGCAGGACAGAGGCAATCAGCCCCAGCATTTT

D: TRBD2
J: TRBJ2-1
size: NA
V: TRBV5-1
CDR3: CASSFLAGGSDEQFF
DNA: TGCGCCAGCAGCTTTCTAGCGGGAGGGTCGGATGAGCAGTTCTTC

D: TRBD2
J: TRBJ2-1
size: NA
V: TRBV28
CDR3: CASSLGLAGSLANEQFF
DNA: TGTGCCAGCAGTCTTGGACTAGCGGGTTCCCTAGCCAATGAGCAGTTCTTC

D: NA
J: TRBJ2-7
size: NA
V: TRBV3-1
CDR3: CASSQTRAEQYF
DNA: TGTGCCAGCAGCCAAACGAGGGCCGAGCAGTACTTC